These T cell receptor beta chains were read from a single sample in a study of T cells in Graves' hyperthyroidism and ophthalmopathy. TCRdb reprocessed the multiplex PCR reads with MiXCR, giving one entry per CDR3 protein. Altogether around 350,000 distinct CDR3 sequences are present, roughly 14% being singletons, with the ten largest covering roughly 25%. Sequences were obtained from blood. All receptors derive from a woman younger than 30 with Graves' hyperthyroidism that later progressed to Graves' ophthalmopathy. Each CDR3 is given with its conserved first and last residue. Clone size is shown for a subset of rows, as once, few, many or a class of expanded clone.

TRBV28	many	TRBJ1-1	13	CARPGQGWTEAFF
TRBV4-1	.	TRBJ1-4	15	CASSQAGEGGEKLFF
TRBV27	.	TRBJ2-4	11	CAVWGQNIQYF
TRBV4-1	many	TRBJ2-7	16	CASSPRRGESSYEQYF
TRBV5-1	many	TRBJ1-2	17	CASSLGGTTGVSYGYTF
TRBV27	.	TRBJ2-7	12	CASSASNYEQYF
TRBV2	.	TRBJ1-4	14	CASSLGNSNEKLFF
TRBV12-3/TRBV12-4	many	TRBJ2-1	14	CASSTSGRPDEQFF
TRBV6-5	many	TRBJ2-5	19	CASSYSVFSREGVRETQYF
TRBV6-9	.	TRBJ2-2	14	CASSYIGGQRELFF
TRBV5-5	.	TRBJ2-2	14	CASSLLPNTGELFF
TRBV2	many	TRBJ2-7	16	CASSEGQGKLGYEQYF
TRBV20-1	many	TRBJ2-5	15	CSATSSGRSEETQYF
TRBV7-9	few	TRBJ1-2	15	CASSVSGTGGYGYTF
TRBV5-1	.	TRBJ2-3	15	CASSLAGGFADTQYF
TRBV12-3/TRBV12-4	few	TRBJ2-2	16	CASSSTAAANTGELFF
TRBV28	many	TRBJ2-7	15	CASSSQGLAAYEQYF
TRBV5-1	few	TRBJ2-1	18	CASGGLAGGQLSYNEQFF
TRBV27	many	TRBJ2-3	13	CASTETLTDTQYF
TRBV12-3/TRBV12-4	.	TRBJ1-1	14	CASSHTGDHTEAFF
TRBV4-2	few	TRBJ2-3	17	CASSQLFRGTSLDTQYF
TRBV12-3/TRBV12-4	many	TRBJ1-6	14	CASRRDVYNSPLHF
TRBV14	.	TRBJ1-2	14	CASSQGMKPYGYTF
TRBV4-2	many	TRBJ2-7	17	CASSQEPTSGASYEQYF
TRBV3-1	.	TRBJ2-2	16	CASSQDGRTNTGELFF
TRBV3-1	many	TRBJ2-1	17	CASSQDPRTLSYNEQFF
TRBV7-2	many	TRBJ2-3	11	CASSSKDTQYF
TRBV11-2	many	TRBJ2-3	17	CASSLVASGRGGDTQYF
TRBV9	few	TRBJ2-5	14	CASSVTLGGETQYF
TRBV5-6	many	TRBJ2-1	14	CASSSGPARGEQFF
TRBV18	.	TRBJ2-7	14	CASSPPELVYEQYF
TRBV20-1	many	TRBJ1-1	14	CSARGGGYSTEAFF
TRBV4-1	.	TRBJ2-4	19	CASSQDGGPGKIAKNIQYF
TRBV11-2	many	TRBJ1-5	13	CASSLWGDQPQHF
TRBV28	many	TRBJ2-7	13	CASSFVTKYEQYF
TRBV12-3/TRBV12-4	many	TRBJ2-1	16	CASSLLAGGPGDEQFF
TRBV14	.	TRBJ2-1	14	CASSFRTGLNEQFF
TRBV7-8	many	TRBJ2-2	17	CASSLGSAGGPTGELFF
TRBV6-2/TRBV6-3	few	TRBJ1-4	17	CASSYSTDLPQREKLFF
TRBV28	.	TRBJ2-1	16	CASSLSGGSSYNGQFF
TRBV19	.	TRBJ2-3	13	CATRQGYTDTQYF
TRBV2	many	TRBJ2-3	16	CASSHRDRGGADTQYF
TRBV7-9	many	TRBJ1-1	17	CASSQTYKPDRNTEAFF
TRBV20-1	many	TRBJ1-2	12	CSAYEGWYGYTF
TRBV6-1	few	TRBJ1-3	15	CASSRDRGWGNTIYF
TRBV7-9	.	TRBJ2-5	13	CASSLGREETQHF
TRBV5-6	.	TRBJ1-2	15	CASKTGAGYFYGYTF
TRBV27	.	TRBJ2-2	12	CASSSHTGELFF
TRBV12-3/TRBV12-4	many	TRBJ1-5	12	CASRRSKQPQHF
TRBV28	.	TRBJ1-2	14	CASSLDIFNYGYTF
TRBV9	.	TRBJ2-1	15	CASSLRAGDYNEQFF
TRBV7-9	.	TRBJ1-6	14	CASSSGRGLSPLHF
TRBV30	.	TRBJ2-5	16	CAWSFFWREGRETQYF
TRBV4-1	.	TRBJ2-7	15	CASSPTKGGSYEQYF